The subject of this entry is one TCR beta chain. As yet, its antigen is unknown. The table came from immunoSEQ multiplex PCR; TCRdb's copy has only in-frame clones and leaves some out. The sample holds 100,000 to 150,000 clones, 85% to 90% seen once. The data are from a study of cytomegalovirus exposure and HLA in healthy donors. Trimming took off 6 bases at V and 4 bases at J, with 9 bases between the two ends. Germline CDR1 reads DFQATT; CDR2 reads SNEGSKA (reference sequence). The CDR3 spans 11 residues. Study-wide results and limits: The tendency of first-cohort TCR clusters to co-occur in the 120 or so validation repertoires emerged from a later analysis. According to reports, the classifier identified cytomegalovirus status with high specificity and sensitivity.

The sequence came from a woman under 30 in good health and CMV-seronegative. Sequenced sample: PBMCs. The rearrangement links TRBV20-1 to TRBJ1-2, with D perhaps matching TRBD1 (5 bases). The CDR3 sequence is CSAPDTYGYTF. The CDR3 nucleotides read TGCAGTGCACCGGACACCTATGGCTACACCTTC.